Below are 21 T cell receptor beta chains sequenced from a single sample in a study of beta chain features in type 1 diabetes. Reverse transcribing all isolated RNA meant expressed TCRB transcripts were sequenced. Clones were read by immunoSEQ multiplex PCR, and TCRdb kept only the in-frame ones, dropping some. The table lists fewer than 250,000 clones, over 8.5% of them singletons, with under 0.045% in the top ten. Sequencing was done on a sample of naive CD4+ T cells from blood. The origin of the receptors is a woman aged 18-35 years in good health.

This clone has just a few counts. The rearrangement joins TRBV7-9 to TRBJ2-1, with a weak D call TRBD2 (6 bases). The CDR3 is 15 amino acids. CDR1 is SEHNR and CDR2 is FQNEAQ in the germline V gene (reference sequence). V was cut by 4 bases and J by 6 bases, with 16 bases left in between. The CDR3 bases are TGTGCCAGCAGCTACGAGGGACTTAGGGGCAATGAGCAGTTCTTC. Translated: CASSYEGLRGNEQFF.

The V gene is TRBV6-5, the J gene TRBJ2-2; TRBD1 matches at 8 bases. V was clipped by 6 bases and J by 1 base; unmatched bases: 4. Germline V gene sequence: CDR1 MNHEY, CDR2 SVGAGI. The CDR3 totals 15 residues. The CDR3 sequence: CASRAGTGNTGELFF. The CDR3 nucleotides read TGTGCCAGCAGGGCGGGGACAGGGAACACCGGGGAGCTGTTTTTT.

This clone was counted only a few times. This chain links TRBV5-1 with TRBJ2-1; TRBD1 is a possible D gene (6 bases). This CDR3 has 15 residues. Germline CDR1 reads SGHRS; CDR2 reads YFSETQ. Deletions cut 1 base from V and 2 bases from J, with 10 bases between. The CDR3: CASSLIQGPYNEQFF. CDR3 DNA: TGCGCCAGCAGCTTGATACAGGGTCCCTACAATGAGCAGTTCTTC.

This clone has just a few counts. This chain connects TRBV11-2 to TRBJ2-7; D perhaps matches TRBD1 (6 bases). Trimming cost V 5 bases and J 0 bases, with 14 bases left between them. Germline V CDR1 and CDR2: SGHAT, FQNNGV. The CDR3 has 15 residues. The CDR3 is CASSLQGLGSYEQYF. CDR3 sequence (DNA): TGTGCCAGCAGCCTACAGGGTTTAGGCTCCTACGAGCAGTACTTC.

V gene TRBV2 combines with J gene TRBJ2-2; the D is unclear. V lost 4 bases to trimming and J lost 7 bases, with 13 bases between them. The CDR3 length is 14 residues. Looked up from germline, CDR1 is SNHLY and CDR2 is FYNNEI. Written as DNA, the CDR3 is TGTGCCAGCAGTGTTAAAAGTTCTATCGGGGAGCTGTTTTTT. Protein: CASSVKSSIGELFF.

The chain couples TRBV5-1 to TRBJ2-7; D perhaps matches TRBD1 (5 bases). The CDR3 has 14 residues. The germline V gene encodes CDR1 SGHRS and CDR2 YFSETQ. V was pared by 0 bases and J by 2 bases, with 9 bases between. As DNA, the CDR3 is TGCGCCAGCAGCTTGGCGCAGGGCCCCTACGAGCAGTACTTC. It encodes CASSLAQGPYEQYF.

The chain carries TRBV2 and TRBJ1-1; D is ambiguous. Germline CDR1 SNHLY, CDR2 FYNNEI. Trimming cost V 6 bases and J 0 bases, with 8 bases left between them. The CDR3 length is 13 residues. CDR3 bases: TGTGCCAGCAGATTGAGCGTGAACACTGAAGCTTTCTTT. It specifies CASRLSVNTEAFF.

The CDR3 DNA reads as TGTGCCAGCAGCCAACAAAAGAATACAGGTGCCCCCTCTGGGGCCAACGTCCTGACTTTC. Protein sequence: CASSQQKNTGAPSGANVLTF. The chain recombines TRBV14 with TRBJ2-6; maybe TRBD1 (5 bases). Trimming left V 2 bases short and J 0 bases short, with 20 bases between. Germline CDR1 SGHDN, CDR2 FVKESK. CDR3 size: 20 residues.

CDR3 protein: CASRGDYGLYNEQFF. In DNA, the CDR3 is TGTGCCAGCAGGGGGGACTACGGACTTTACAATGAGCAGTTCTTC. The V and J genes are TRBV7-8 and TRBJ2-1, with TRBD2 identical over 7 bases. The CDR3 runs 15 residues. Trimming took 6 bases from V and 4 from J; bases not matched to a gene: 9. The germline CDR1 and CDR2 sequences are SGHVS and FQNEAQ. Based on the CDR3 plus reference TRBV7-8 and TRBJ2-1, the full variable domain is GAGVSQSPRYKVAKRGQDVALRCDPISGHVSLFWYQQALGQGPEFLTYFQNEAQLDKSGLPSDRFFAERPEGSVSTLKIQRTQQEDSAVYLCASRGDYGLYNEQFFGPGTRLTVL.

This clone has only a few counts. This rearrangement joins TRBV9 to TRBJ1-1; D might be TRBD1 (5 bases). The CDR3 runs 14 residues. Trimming took 8 bases from V and 1 from J, leaving 15 bases between them. The V gene's germline CDR1 is SGDLS and CDR2 YYNGEE. CDR3 region: CASCQTAANTEAFF. CDR3 nucleotides: TGTGCCAGTTGCCAGACAGCTGCGAACACTGAAGCTTTCTTT. The whole variable domain, remainder taken from reference TRBV9 and TRBJ1-1, is DSGVTQTPKHLITATGQRVTLRCSPRSGDLSVYWYQQSLDQGLQFLIQYYNGEERAKGNILERFSAQQFPDLHSELNLSSLELGDSALYFCASCQTAANTEAFFGQGTRLTVV.

In this sample, this clone turned up a few times. The V call is TRBV6-5, the J call TRBJ1-2; 8 bases are shared with TRBD1. The CDR3 spans 13 residues. Looked up from germline, CDR1 is MNHEY and CDR2 is SVGAGI. The V gene end was trimmed by 4 bases and the J gene end by 8 bases; junction bases not matched to a gene: 6. The CDR3 region has the DNA TGTGCCAGCAGTTCACGGACAGGGAAAGGCTACACCTTC. It codes for CASSSRTGKGYTF.

This clone appeared a few times. The chain recombines TRBV4-1 with TRBJ2-3, with D perhaps TRBD1 (5 bases). V was pared by 0 bases and J by 0 bases, with 13 bases between. CDR3 size: 17 residues. Germline V gives CDR1 MGHRA, CDR2 YSYEKL. For the CDR3, the DNA is TGCGCCAGCAGCCAAGATAGGGGCGGCAGTAGCACAGATACGCAGTATTTT. Encoded protein: CASSQDRGGSSTDTQYF.

This clone turned up a few times. This chain uses TRBV27 with TRBJ2-1; 7 positions match TRBD1. The CDR3 runs to 13 residues. Germline V gene lookup returns CDR1 MNHEY and CDR2 SMNVEV (reference sequence). The ends lost 7 bases at V and 6 bases at J; junction bases unmatched: 6. DNA for the CDR3: TGTGCCAGCACCCGTCGGGACAGCAATGAGCAGTTCTTC. Translated: CASTRRDSNEQFF.

This clone appeared a few times. V is TRBV11-2 and J is TRBJ2-7; 12 bases agree with TRBD1. The CDR3 is 17 amino acids. The V segment lost 4 bases and the J segment 6 bases; nucleotides outside the gene matches: 13. CDR1 is SGHAT, CDR2 FQNNGV, per germline. The CDR3, as DNA: TGTGCCAGCAGCTCCCTAATCGGGACAGGGGGCCCCTTCGAGCAGTACTTC. Residues: CASSSLIGTGGPFEQYF. Using reference TRBV11-2 and TRBJ2-7 for the parts outside the CDR3, the full variable domain is EAGVAQSPRYKIIEKRQSVAFWCNPISGHATLYWYQQILGQGPKLLIQFQNNGVVDDSQLPKDRFSAERLKGVDSTLKIQPAKLEDSAVYLCASSSLIGTGGPFEQYFGPGTRLTVT.

This clone was detected only a few times. The chain couples TRBV19 to TRBJ1-1; D is possibly TRBD1 (6 bases). Germline V gene lookup returns CDR1 LNHDA and CDR2 SQIVND (reference sequence). This CDR3 spans 15 amino acids. V lost 7 bases, J lost 1 base, and 16 bases lay in between. CDR3 protein: CASNDPGQTNTEAFF. In DNA, the CDR3 is TGTGCCAGTAACGACCCGGGACAAACGAACACTGAAGCTTTCTTT.

The CDR3: CATSRGQGGHQPQHF. For the CDR3, the DNA is TGTGCCACCAGCAGAGGACAGGGGGGACATCAGCCCCAGCATTTT. The chain employs TRBV15 and TRBJ1-5; 9 nucleotides agree with TRBD1. V shed 1 base, J shed 5 bases, and the junction held 3 bases outside the gene matches. Germline-derived CDR1 and CDR2 are LNHNV and YYDKDF (reference sequence). CDR3 size: 15 residues.

This sequence joins TRBV30 and TRBJ1-5, with D uncertain. Germline lookup yields CDR1 GTSNPN and CDR2 SVGIG (reference sequence). V was shortened by 4 bases and J by 4 bases, with 8 bases between the two germline ends. The CDR3 contains 12 residues. CDR3 in DNA: TGTGCCTGGACCCGCGATAATCAGCCCCAGCATTTT. The encoded protein is CAWTRDNQPQHF. Together with reference TRBV30 and TRBJ1-5, the CDR3 gives the full variable domain: SQTIHQWPATLVQPVGSPLSLECTVEGTSNPNLYWYRQAAGRGLQLLFYSVGIGQISSEVPQNLSASRPQDRQFILSSKKLLLSDSGFYLCAWTRDNQPQHFGDGTRLSIL.

In its sample, this clone was seen a few times. V gene TRBV11-2 combines with J gene TRBJ1-2; D is unresolved. Germline V gives CDR1 SGHAT, CDR2 FQNNGV. V was clipped by 1 base and J by 0 bases, with 6 bases between them. The CDR3 spans 14 residues. CDR3 DNA sequence: TGTGCCAGCAGCTTAGGCTCAGCTAACTATGGCTACACCTTC. This gives the protein CASSLGSANYGYTF. The whole variable domain, remainder taken from reference TRBV11-2 and TRBJ1-2, is EAGVAQSPRYKIIEKRQSVAFWCNPISGHATLYWYQQILGQGPKLLIQFQNNGVVDDSQLPKDRFSAERLKGVDSTLKIQPAKLEDSAVYLCASSLGSANYGYTFGSGTRLTVV.

This clone has a handful of counts. This chain connects TRBV5-5 to TRBJ2-5; TRBD1 matches 11 bases. The CDR3 covers 17 residues. The V gene end was trimmed by 4 bases and the J gene end by 1 base; junction bases not matched to a gene: 9. Germline V lookup: CDR1 SGHKS, CDR2 YYEKEE (reference sequence). This chain's CDR3 is CASSKIAGTGGQETQYF. The CDR3 region has the DNA TGTGCCAGCAGCAAAATTGCCGGGACAGGGGGCCAAGAGACCCAGTACTTC.

The table lists this clone with a few counts. V usage is TRBV9 and J usage is TRBJ1-4; D not certain. The ends were cut back, 0 bases at V and 0 bases at J, with 6 bases in the middle. This CDR3 region has 15 residues. Germline V CDR1 and CDR2: SGDLS, YYNGEE. CDR3 amino acids: CASSVDQTTNEKLFF. Written as DNA, the CDR3 is TGTGCCAGCAGCGTAGATCAGACAACTAATGAAAAACTGTTTTTT.

The sample holds a few counts of this clone. The rearrangement links TRBV25-1 to TRBJ1-6; D remains ambiguous. The CDR3 covers 14 residues. Trimming removed 5 bases at V and 6 bases at J, with 11 bases between. The germline gives CDR1 MGHDK, CDR2 SYGVNS. The CDR3 reads CASSKHSGNSPLHF. The CDR3 region has the DNA TGTGCCAGCAGTAAACATTCGGGTAATTCACCCCTCCACTTT.